A selection of T cell receptor beta chains follows, all from one sample in a study of blood T cell repertoires in COVID-19. Clones were read by immunoSEQ multiplex PCR, and TCRdb kept only the in-frame ones, dropping some. Seen here are about 190,000 clones, about nine tenths observed once, and the top ten hold about 7%. Sequencing input: peripheral blood. All receptors derive from a man between 40 and 49 years old with acute or convalescent COVID-19. CDR3s include the opening cysteine and the closing phenylalanine or tryptophan. A D gene is named only where the DNA matches it firmly.

V gene	D gene	J gene	CDR3 protein
TRBV5-1	TRBD2	TRBJ2-7	CASSGSLAPVYEQYF
TRBV1	NA	TRBJ1-1	CTGQGAIGYTEAFF
TRBV6-2/TRBV6-3	NA	TRBJ2-7	CASSYSNLGQVSLMQYF
TRBV7-8	TRBD1	TRBJ2-7	CASSLEGQDNEQYF
TRBV29-1	NA	TRBJ1-2	CSVEGPGGAGYGYTF
TRBV9	TRBD2	TRBJ2-3	CASSLSGTSGSDTQYF
TRBV6-5	TRBD1	TRBJ1-1	CASSYNRGALGEAFF
TRBV10-2	NA	TRBJ1-2	CASSESPGPYGYTF
TRBV10-1	NA	TRBJ2-1	CASSDGAGYNEQFF
TRBV14	TRBD2	TRBJ2-2	CASSHPRGGVTGELFF
TRBV12-3/TRBV12-4	NA	TRBJ1-3	CASVSGNTIYF
TRBV20-1	TRBD1	TRBJ2-7	CSASGDRGYEQYF
TRBV14	NA	TRBJ2-3	CASSQGLLFTDTQYF
TRBV7-2	NA	TRBJ1-1	CASSLGAGNTEAFF
TRBV4-1	NA	TRBJ1-6	CASSQPVGGSPLHF
TRBV11-2	TRBD1	TRBJ1-3	CASSPQGAGGNTIYF
TRBV18	NA	TRBJ1-5	CASSPPGSRNQPQHF
TRBV30	TRBD1	TRBJ1-6	CAWRNRGDSPLHF
TRBV2	TRBD1	TRBJ2-1	CASSEGRGLYNEQFF
TRBV6-5	NA	TRBJ1-3	CASKITQSEGNTIYF
TRBV6-2/TRBV6-3	TRBD1	TRBJ1-2	CASSYGPGGRNYGYTF
TRBV18	NA	TRBJ2-7	CASSPPQGEQYF
TRBV10-1	TRBD1	TRBJ1-2	CASSPGTGILGYTF
TRBV11-2	TRBD1	TRBJ2-7	CASSLDRGRGYEQYF
TRBV24-1	TRBD2	TRBJ2-1	CATSDDPDGGSTMNEQFF
TRBV19	TRBD1	TRBJ1-1	CASSIGPGTGRNTEAFF
TRBV6-4	NA	TRBJ2-1	CASSDRAGLNEQFF
TRBV10-3	TRBD1	TRBJ1-1	CAISESQGAWDTEAFF